This T cell receptor (beta chain) was obtained from a study of blood T cells in healthy people across ages. The use of a sample-barcoded 5' primer and a J-beta primer mix characterized a second PCR of about 6 to 11 cycles. From the 5' RACE reads, TCRdb called clonotypes with MiXCR, one entry per CDR3 protein. Of some 710,000 distinct CDR3 sequences listed, approximately 21% were seen once; the top ten hold around 21%. The CDR3 is made up of 14 amino acids. Germline V gene data show CDR1 as ENHRY and CDR2 as SYGVKD. The draw of peripheral blood yielded around 10 milliliters from each donor. This sequence was found in a man in his 70s in good health. Sequencing used blood. The rearrangement joins TRBV10-3 to TRBJ2-1, with TRBD2 matching over 11 bases. The DNA matches TRBJ2-7 better at its end, which makes the J call doubtful. The CDR3 DNA sequence: TGTGCCATCACAACTAGCGGGAGTAGGTACGAGCAGTACGTC. It is translated as CAITTSGSRYEQYV.